This T cell receptor beta chain was documented in a study of T cell repertoires in cytomegalovirus infection. Study-wide context: Based on public TCR beta signatures, there were indications of CMV infection and of a matching HLA type. Broader study findings: Summed frequency of shared TCR beta families picked out CMV carriers who also had the relevant HLA. HLA-C-restricted, CMV-specific TCR beta clonotypes were dominant ex vivo.

TCRdb re-called the reads through MiXCR, storing one row per CDR3 protein. The profile shows around 450,000 distinct CDR3 sequences, roughly 30% of them singletons. On this clonotype: No antigen is known for it.

The sequence was obtained from a human donor in good health (CMV status not recorded). Some clones in this sample may be carry-over from other donors' samples. The sample comprised PBMCs.

The CDR3 DNA reads TGTGCCAGCAGTTACCTCCGGCGGACCAACACTGAAGCTTTCTTT. Translation gives CASSYLRRTNTEAFF. The gene calls are TRBV6-2 or TRBV6-3 and TRBJ1-1; D unclear. Trimming left V 2 bases short and J 2 bases short, with 12 bases between. The CDR3 loop spans 15 amino acids. Germline CDR1 MNHEY, CDR2 SVGEGT.